This T cell receptor (beta chain) was obtained from a study of blood T cells in healthy people across ages. This clonotype was seen a handful of times. Germline V gene sequence: CDR1 SEHNR, CDR2 FQNEAQ (reference sequence). This CDR3 region has 14 residues. V shed 5 bases, J shed 3 bases, and the junction held 6 bases outside the gene matches. Then a second PCR, running about 6 to 12 cycles, was carried out with a sample-barcoded 5' primer and a J-beta primer mix. TCRdb re-derived calls from the 5' RACE reads in MiXCR, one entry per CDR3 protein. The profile covers fewer than 950,000 distinct CDR3 sequences, with approximately 53% appearing a single time and about 42% taken by the ten largest.

V and J are TRBV7-9 and TRBJ2-7, with 8 bases aligning to TRBD1. The sequence was collected from a man of 80 years or more in good health. Sequencing used blood. The CDR3 region is CASSNRDRLYEQYF. The DNA of the CDR3 is TGTGCCAGCAGCAACCGGGACAGGCTCTACGAGCAGTACTTC. The variable domain in full, completed from reference TRBV7-9 and TRBJ2-7, reads DTGVSQNPRHKITKRGQNVTFRCDPISEHNRLYWYRQTLGQGPEFLTYFQNEAQLEKSRLLSDRFSAERPKGSFSTLEIQRTEQGDSAMYLCASSNRDRLYEQYFGPGTRLTVT.